Shown below are 2 T cell receptor beta chains from a single sample sequenced in a study of blood T cell repertoires in COVID-19. Here immunoSEQ multiplex PCR was the method, and the copy in TCRdb shows in-frame clones only, minus some. The table lists 200,000 to 300,000 clones, 81% of them singletons. Sequencing was performed on peripheral blood. Every receptor here comes from an elderly woman with acute or convalescent COVID-19.

This clone appeared once. This sequence joins TRBV6-1 and TRBJ1-2; D unclear. CDR1 is MNHNS and CDR2 is SASEGT in the germline V gene. This CDR3 has 14 amino acids. Trimming took off 2 bases at V and 3 bases at J, with 10 bases between the two ends. The CDR3 region is CASSESAGDYGYTF. The CDR3 region has the DNA TGTGCCAGCAGTGAAAGTGCGGGAGACTATGGCTACACCTTC.

V is TRBV21-1 and J is TRBJ2-3; the table gives TRBD2 as D, unverified against the DNA. TRBV21-1 is a known pseudogene. The CDR3 runs 14 residues. CDR3 sequence (DNA): TGTGCCAGCAGCATTTGGAGGCGCACAGATACGCAGTATTTT. Translating gives CASSIWRRTDTQYF.